This T cell receptor (beta chain) was captured in a study of shared clonotypes between healthy human individuals. Findings and limits, study-wide: Memory subsets had estimated richness that was generally smaller than that of naive subsets.

Deep level was the assay's run setting. Sequenced by immunoSEQ multiplex PCR; TCRdb stores in-frame clones only, minus some. The table records around 2,000,000 clones, 85% to 95% of them present only once. This clone was counted only a few times. Its antigen is still unknown. Positive CCR7 selection of CD45RO-negative cells yielded the naive CD8 cells, and terminally differentiated effector memory CD45RA+ cells were excluded. The donor cohort consisted entirely of Caucasian adults residing in Nashville, Tennessee. This CDR3 has 13 amino acids. V was shortened by 4 bases and J by 6 bases, with 15 bases between the two germline ends. Germline CDR1 and CDR2: SQVTM and ANQGSEA.

The genes are TRBV29-1 and TRBJ1-1; D may be TRBD1 (6 bases). This TCR came from a man between 18 and 35 years old in good health. Some clones in this sample may be carry-over from other donors' samples. The sample taken for sequencing was naive CD8+ T cells from PBMCs. The CDR3 is CSVGSTGSPEAFF. The DNA of the CDR3 is TGCAGCGTTGGATCTACAGGGTCTCCTGAAGCTTTCTTT.